Shown below are 16 T cell receptor beta chains from a single sample sequenced in a study of vaccination and CD4 T cells after COVID-19. These receptors have no identified antigens. With the Oncomine TCR Beta short-read assay, DNA from cultured CD4+ T cells was sequenced. A single record per CDR3 protein comes from TCRdb applying MiXCR to the PCR reads. The sample yields roughly 8,600 distinct CDR3 sequences, roughly 73% seen once. Treatment of the sample: roughly 11-day PBMC culture with coronavirus spike peptide pools or control peptides (ViraFEST assay). Sequenced: CD4+ T cells from blood, cultured in vitro. The receptors derive from a human donor who had recovered from COVID-19.

This clonotype was seen a few times. This chain connects TRBV27 to TRBJ1-5; 8 positions match TRBD1. Germline trimming cut 5 bases from V and 4 bases from J; bases unmatched to any gene: 10. The CDR3 is 16 residues long. Germline CDR1 MNHEY, CDR2 SMNVEV (reference sequence). CDR3 in amino acids: CASSPFLTGDNQPQHF. DNA of the CDR3: TGTGCCAGCAGTCCCTTCCTGACAGGGGATAATCAGCCCCAGCATTTT.

The chain is built from TRBV27 and TRBJ2-2; D gene unclear. With 3 bases removed from V and 8 bases from J, the gap between germline ends came to 16 bases. Germline V lookup: CDR1 MNHEY, CDR2 SMNVEV (reference sequence). The length of the CDR3 is 15 residues. In DNA, the CDR3 is TGTGCCAGCAGTTTTTCCGGACCCTCGACGGGGGAGCTGTTTTTT. Amino acids: CASSFSGPSTGELFF.

This chain joins TRBV7-2 and TRBJ1-4; 8 bases are a match to TRBD1. The V and J ends lost 5 bases and 7 bases, in that order; junction bases with no gene match: 9. This CDR3 has 15 residues. The germline CDR1 and CDR2 sequences are SGHTA and FQGNSA. The CDR3 spells CASSVDRGFTEKLFF. The CDR3 coding sequence is TGTGCCAGCAGCGTCGACAGGGGCTTTACTGAAAAACTGTTTTTT.

This clonotype appeared once. V gene TRBV6-5 combines with J gene TRBJ1-1; D is uncertain. The CDR3 runs to 13 residues. Trimming removed 0 bases from V and 5 bases from J, with 7 bases in between. CDR1 MNHEY and CDR2 SVGAGI come from the germline V gene. The CDR3: CASSYSEVTEAFF. CDR3 sequence (DNA): TGTGCCAGCAGTTACTCGGAGGTGACTGAAGCTTTCTTT.

This clonotype turned up a few times. V usage is TRBV6-5 and J usage is TRBJ2-7; TRBD2 matches 13 bases. This CDR3 spans 15 amino acids. The ends lost 2 bases at V and 6 bases at J; junction bases unmatched: 4. Germline V gene lookup returns CDR1 MNHEY and CDR2 SVGAGI. CDR3 nucleotide sequence: TGTGCCAGCAGTTACCCCGGGACTAGCGGGGTCGAGCAGTACTTC. It codes for CASSYPGTSGVEQYF.

The CDR3, as DNA: TGTGCCAGCAGTGATCTAGGAAGGGGGTCCAATGAGCAGTTCTTC. Its protein is CASSDLGRGSNEQFF. J is TRBJ2-1 and V is TRBV6-1; a possible D gene is TRBD1 (6 bases). The germline V and J ends were trimmed by 3 bases and 6 bases, with 15 bases remaining between them. Germline loops: CDR1 MNHNS, CDR2 SASEGT. There are 15 residues in the CDR3.

V gene TRBV21-1 combines with J gene TRBJ1-1. TRBV21-1 is noted as a pseudogene. This CDR3 is built from 11 residues. CDR3 residues: CASSRHSEAFF. CDR3 nucleotides: TGTGCCAGCAGCAGACACTCTGAAGCTTTCTTT.

This rearrangement joins TRBV20-1 to TRBJ2-5; TRBD2 agrees at 8 bases. V was pared by 5 bases and J by 5 bases, with 7 bases of the junction left unmatched. Germline CDR1 DFQATT, CDR2 SNEGSKA (reference sequence). The CDR3 spans 13 residues. The CDR3 loop is CSADGRAEETQYF. CDR3 bases: TGCAGTGCTGACGGGAGGGCTGAGGAGACCCAGTACTTC.

The chain uses TRBV20-1 and TRBJ1-2; D not certain. Per germline, CDR1 DFQATT and CDR2 SNEGSKA (reference sequence). V was clipped by 5 bases and J by 8 bases, with 12 bases between them. CDR3 length equals 11 residues. For the CDR3, the DNA is TGCAGTGCTTTAATCAGTAAGGGCTACACCTTC. It encodes CSALISKGYTF.

This chain joins TRBV7-2 and TRBJ2-5; D gene uncertain. The V gene lost 5 bases and the J gene lost 5 bases, with 9 bases spanning the gap. CDR1 and CDR2 (germline): SGHTA, FQGNSA. The CDR3 is 12 amino acids. The CDR3 DNA sequence: TGTGCCAGCAGCCCTCCCACGGAGACCCAGTACTTC. Translation: CASSPPTETQYF.

This clonotype was detected only once. The chain links TRBV20-1 to TRBJ1-1; D unresolved. Germline V gene lookup returns CDR1 DFQATT and CDR2 SNEGSKA (reference sequence). The CDR3 has 16 amino acids. The V and J ends lost 3 bases and 1 base respectively, with 18 bases between them. The CDR3 region is CSARAGRAVGNTEAFF. In DNA form, the CDR3 reads TGCAGTGCTAGGGCGGGGAGGGCGGTGGGGAACACTGAAGCTTTCTTT.

This chain links TRBV28 with TRBJ2-2; D uncertain. This CDR3 region has 12 residues. Looked up from germline, CDR1 is MDHEN and CDR2 is SYDVKM. The V end was cut by 6 bases, the J end by 8 bases, with 10 bases between. The CDR3 region has the DNA TGTGCCAGCAGGATCCGGACGGGGGAGCTGTTTTTT. This encodes CASRIRTGELFF.

The rearrangement links TRBV20-1 to TRBJ2-4, with a weak D call TRBD2 (5 bases). CDR1 DFQATT and CDR2 SNEGSKA come from the germline V gene (reference sequence). The CDR3 consists of 11 residues. V lost 0 bases, J lost 13 bases, and 10 bases lay in between. CDR3 DNA: TGCAGTGCTAGAGATATGGTAGCGCAGTACTTC. Translating it yields CSARDMVAQYF.

This chain connects TRBV30 to TRBJ2-1; D is perhaps TRBD1 (5 bases). CDR1 is GTSNPN and CDR2 is SVGIG in the germline V gene (reference sequence). This CDR3 is built from 19 residues. The ends were cut back, 1 base at V and 4 bases at J, with 26 bases in the middle. CDR3 in amino acids: CAWSEAGSRWRAPYNEQFF. The CDR3 DNA is TGTGCCTGGAGTGAAGCAGGGTCTAGATGGAGAGCCCCTTACAATGAGCAGTTCTTC.

The V and J genes are TRBV12-1 and TRBJ2-7; the listed D gene, TRBD2, was not tested against the DNA. TRBV12-1 is deemed a pseudogene. This CDR3 has 15 residues. The CDR3 spells CASSPTKRRADEQYF. CDR3 nucleotides: TGTGCCAGCAGCCCGACTAAGCGGAGGGCCGACGAGCAGTACTTC.

The J gene is TRBJ2-3, the V gene TRBV20-1; 7 nucleotides agree with TRBD2. CDR3 size: 15 residues. Unmatched junction bases numbered 7, after V lost 2 bases and J lost 2 bases. Germline CDR1 and CDR2: DFQATT and SNEGSKA (reference sequence). CDR3 nucleotide sequence: TGCAGTGCTAGACCTAGCGGCTTTTACACAGATACGCAGTATTTT. Its translation: CSARPSGFYTDTQYF.